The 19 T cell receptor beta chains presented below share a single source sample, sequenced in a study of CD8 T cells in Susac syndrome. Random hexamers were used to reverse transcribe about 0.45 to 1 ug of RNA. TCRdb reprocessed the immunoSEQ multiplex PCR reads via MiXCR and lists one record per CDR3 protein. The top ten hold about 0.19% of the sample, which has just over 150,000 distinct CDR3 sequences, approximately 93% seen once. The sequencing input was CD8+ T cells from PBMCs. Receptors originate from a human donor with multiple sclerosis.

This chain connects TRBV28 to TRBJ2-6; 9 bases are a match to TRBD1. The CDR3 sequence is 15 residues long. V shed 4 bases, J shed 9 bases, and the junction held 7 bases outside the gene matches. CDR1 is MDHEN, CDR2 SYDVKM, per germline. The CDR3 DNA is TGTGCCAGCAGTTCGGCACAGGGGGCGGTCAACGTCCTGACTTTC. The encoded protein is CASSSAQGAVNVLTF.

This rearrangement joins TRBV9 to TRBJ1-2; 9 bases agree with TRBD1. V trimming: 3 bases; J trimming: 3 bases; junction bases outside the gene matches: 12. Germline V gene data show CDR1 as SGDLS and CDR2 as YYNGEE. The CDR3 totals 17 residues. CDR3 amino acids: CASSDPGQGMSYYGYTF. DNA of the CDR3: TGTGCCAGCAGCGACCCGGGACAGGGTATGAGCTACTATGGCTACACCTTC.

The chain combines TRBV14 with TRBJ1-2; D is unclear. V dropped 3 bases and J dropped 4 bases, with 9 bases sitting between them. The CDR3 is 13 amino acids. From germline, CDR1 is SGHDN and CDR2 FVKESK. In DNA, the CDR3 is TGTGCCAGCAGCCAGTCAGATAGCTATGGCTACACCTTC. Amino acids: CASSQSDSYGYTF.

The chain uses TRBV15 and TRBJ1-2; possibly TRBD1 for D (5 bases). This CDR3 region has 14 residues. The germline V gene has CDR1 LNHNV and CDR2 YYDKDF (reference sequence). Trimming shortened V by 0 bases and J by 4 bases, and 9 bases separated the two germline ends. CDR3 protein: CATSRDTGLYGYTF. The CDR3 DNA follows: TGTGCCACCAGCAGAGATACAGGCCTCTATGGCTACACCTTC.

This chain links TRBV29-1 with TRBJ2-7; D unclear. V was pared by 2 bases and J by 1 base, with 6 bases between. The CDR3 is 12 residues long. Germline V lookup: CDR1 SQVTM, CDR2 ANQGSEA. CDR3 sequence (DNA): TGCAGCGTTGAAACCAGATCCTACGAGCAGTACTTC. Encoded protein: CSVETRSYEQYF.

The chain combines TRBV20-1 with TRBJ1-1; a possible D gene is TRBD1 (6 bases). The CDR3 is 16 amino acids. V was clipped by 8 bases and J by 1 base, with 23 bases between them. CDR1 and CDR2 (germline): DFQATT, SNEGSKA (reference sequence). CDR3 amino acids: CSPGVRHQVSNTEAFF. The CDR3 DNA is TGCAGTCCAGGGGTAAGGCACCAGGTTTCGAACACTGAAGCTTTCTTT.

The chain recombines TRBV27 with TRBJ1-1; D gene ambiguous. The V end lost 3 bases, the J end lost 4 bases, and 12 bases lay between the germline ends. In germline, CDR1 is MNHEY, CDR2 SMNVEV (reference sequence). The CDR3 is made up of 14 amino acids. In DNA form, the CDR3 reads TGTGCCAGCAGTTTCAGGAAGACGGGCACTGAAGCTTTCTTT. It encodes CASSFRKTGTEAFF.

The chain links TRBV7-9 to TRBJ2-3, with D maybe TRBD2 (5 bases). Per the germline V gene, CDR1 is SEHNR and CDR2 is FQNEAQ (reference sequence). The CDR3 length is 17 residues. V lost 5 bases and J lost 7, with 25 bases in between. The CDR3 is CASSPWTAALNRNTQYF. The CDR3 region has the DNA TGTGCCAGCAGCCCCTGGACTGCTGCACTGAATAGGAATACGCAGTATTTT.

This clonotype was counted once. In nucleotides, the CDR3 is TGCAGCGTGCGGGCTGATAGGGGGCGGTCGGTTTCTGACACTGAAGCTTTCTTT. It yields the protein CSVRADRGRSVSDTEAFF. The V gene is TRBV29-1, the J gene TRBJ1-1; TRBD1 matches 7 bases. CDR3 length: 18 residues. The trim removed 6 bases at V and 3 bases at J, leaving 22 bases unmatched. CDR1 and CDR2 from the germline V gene are SQVTM and ANQGSEA.

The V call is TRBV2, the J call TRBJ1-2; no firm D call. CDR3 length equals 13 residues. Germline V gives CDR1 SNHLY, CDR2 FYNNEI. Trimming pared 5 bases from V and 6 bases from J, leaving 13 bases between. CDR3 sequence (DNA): TGTGCCAGCAGTACCATGGGCGGGGATGGCTACACCTTC. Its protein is CASSTMGGDGYTF. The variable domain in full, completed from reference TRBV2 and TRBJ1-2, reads EPEVTQTPSHQVTQMGQEVILRCVPISNHLYFYWYRQILGQKVEFLVSFYNNEISEKSEIFDDQFSVERPDGSNFTLKIRSTKLEDSAMYFCASSTMGGDGYTFGSGTRLTVV.

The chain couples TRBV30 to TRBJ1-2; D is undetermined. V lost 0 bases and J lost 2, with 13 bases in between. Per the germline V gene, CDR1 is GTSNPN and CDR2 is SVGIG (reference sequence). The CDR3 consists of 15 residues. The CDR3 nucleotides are TGTGCCTGGAGTGTGGCTCCCAACAAGAACTATGGCTACACCTTC. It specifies CAWSVAPNKNYGYTF.

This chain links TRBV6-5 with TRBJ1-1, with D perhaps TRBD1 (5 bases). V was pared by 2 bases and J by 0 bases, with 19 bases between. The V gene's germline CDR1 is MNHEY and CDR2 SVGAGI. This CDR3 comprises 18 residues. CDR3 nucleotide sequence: TGTGCCAGCAGTTACCAGCGACAGATCGGGCGCATGAACACTGAAGCTTTCTTT. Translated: CASSYQRQIGRMNTEAFF.

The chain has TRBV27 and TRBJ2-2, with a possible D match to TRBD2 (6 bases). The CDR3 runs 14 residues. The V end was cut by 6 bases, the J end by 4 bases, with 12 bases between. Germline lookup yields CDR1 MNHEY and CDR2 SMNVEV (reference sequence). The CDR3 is CASSGGDRTGELFF. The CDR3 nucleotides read TGTGCCAGCAGCGGGGGAGACCGCACCGGGGAGCTGTTTTTT.

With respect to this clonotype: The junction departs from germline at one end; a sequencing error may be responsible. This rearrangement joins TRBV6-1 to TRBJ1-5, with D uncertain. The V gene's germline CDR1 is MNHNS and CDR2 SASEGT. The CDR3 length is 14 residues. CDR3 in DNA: TGTGCCAGCAATGAACGCGGTAGCAATCAGCCCCAGCATTTT. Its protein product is CASNERGSNQPQHF.

The CDR3 loop reads CASSQDQGSDSPLHF. The CDR3 DNA sequence: TGCGCCAGCAGCCAAGATCAGGGCTCGGATTCACCCCTCCACTTT. V usage is TRBV4-3 and J usage is TRBJ1-6; maybe TRBD1 (5 bases). This CDR3 has 15 amino acids. V lost 0 bases and J 8 bases, leaving 11 bases between the germline ends. The germline V gene has CDR1 LGHNA and CDR2 YSLEER.

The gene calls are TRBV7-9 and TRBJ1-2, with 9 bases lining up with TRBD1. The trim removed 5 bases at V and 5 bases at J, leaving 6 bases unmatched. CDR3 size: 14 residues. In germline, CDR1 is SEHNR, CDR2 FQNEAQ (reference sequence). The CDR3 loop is CASSPMDRGYGYTF. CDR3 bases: TGTGCCAGCAGCCCTATGGACAGGGGATATGGCTACACCTTC.

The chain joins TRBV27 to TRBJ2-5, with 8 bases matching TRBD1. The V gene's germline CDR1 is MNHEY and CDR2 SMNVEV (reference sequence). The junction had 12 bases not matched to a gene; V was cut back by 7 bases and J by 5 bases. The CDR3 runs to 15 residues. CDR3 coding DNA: TGTGCCAGCACCGCTGGACAGGGCCTGCGGGAGACCCAGTACTTC. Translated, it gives CASTAGQGLRETQYF.

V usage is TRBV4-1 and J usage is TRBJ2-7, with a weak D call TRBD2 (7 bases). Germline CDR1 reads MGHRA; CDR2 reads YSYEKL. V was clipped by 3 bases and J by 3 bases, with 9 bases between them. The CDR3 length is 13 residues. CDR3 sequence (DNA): TGCGCCAGCAGCCAGGGGGGGCTCTACGAGCAGTACTTC. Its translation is CASSQGGLYEQYF.

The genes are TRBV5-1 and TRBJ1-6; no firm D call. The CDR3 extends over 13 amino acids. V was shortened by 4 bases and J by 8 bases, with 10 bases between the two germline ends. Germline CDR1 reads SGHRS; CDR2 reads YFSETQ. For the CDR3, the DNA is TGCGCCAGCAGCGGGAAGGACCATTCACCCCTCCACTTT. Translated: CASSGKDHSPLHF.